This T cell receptor (beta chain) was sequenced during a study of T cells in Graves' hyperthyroidism and ophthalmopathy. Uncontrolled infection, other autoimmune disease, pregnancy or lactation disqualified patients from enrolment. Deletions cut 3 bases from V and 3 bases from J, with 12 bases between. The CDR3 covers 14 residues. Authors of the study amplified TCR beta CDR3 regions from RNA transcripts. The primer set for the first-round RT-PCR of the TCR CDR3 was HTBI. TCRdb used MiXCR to reprocess the multiplex PCR reads, holding one entry per CDR3 protein. The repertoire has roughly 740,000 distinct CDR3 sequences, approximately 16% of them found once; the top ten carry under 9.5%.

The sequence derives from a man aged 18 to 30 with Graves' hyperthyroidism. The sequenced sample was blood. V is TRBV12-3 or TRBV12-4 and J is TRBJ2-7; TRBD2 is a possible D gene (6 bases). This chain's CDR3 is CASSLRGESYEQYF. CDR3 nucleotide sequence: TGTGCCAGCAGTTTGCGGGGAGAGAGCTACGAGCAGTACTTC.